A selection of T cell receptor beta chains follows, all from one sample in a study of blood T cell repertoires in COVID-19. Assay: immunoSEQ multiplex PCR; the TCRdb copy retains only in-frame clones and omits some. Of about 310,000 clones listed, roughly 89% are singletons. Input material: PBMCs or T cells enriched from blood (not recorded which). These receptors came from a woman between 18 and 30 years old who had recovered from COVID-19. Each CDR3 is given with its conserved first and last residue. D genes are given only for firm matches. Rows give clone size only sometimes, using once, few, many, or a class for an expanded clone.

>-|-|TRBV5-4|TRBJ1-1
TGTGCCAGCAGCTTAAAGGTAGCGTCCGGCACTGAAGCTTTCTTT
CASSLKVASGTEAFF
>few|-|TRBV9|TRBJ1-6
TGTGCCAGCAGCGTGGGGGGGAACCGATCACCCCTCCACTTT
CASSVGGNRSPLHF
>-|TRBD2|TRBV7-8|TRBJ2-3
TGTGCCAGCAGCTTATTACTACTAGCGGGGGCCTCTAGCACAGATACGCAGTATTTT
CASSLLLLAGASSTDTQYF
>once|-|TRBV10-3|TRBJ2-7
TGTGCCATCACGAGTCATGAGGGTCCCCTCTCCTACGAGCAGTACTTC
CAITSHEGPLSYEQYF
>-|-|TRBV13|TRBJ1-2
TGTGCCAGCATCCTTAGTGGGACACCCTATGGCTACACCTTC
CASILSGTPYGYTF
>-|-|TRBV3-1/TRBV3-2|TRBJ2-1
TGTGCCAGCAGCCAAGGACGGGGGGCGATCGGGAATGAGCAGTTCTTC
CASSQGRGAIGNEQFF
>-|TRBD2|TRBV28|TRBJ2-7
TGTGCCAGCAGGATTACTAGCGGCCGCTCCTACGAGCAGTACTTC
CASRITSGRSYEQYF
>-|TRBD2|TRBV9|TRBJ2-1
TGTGCCAGCAGCGTAGGACTAGCGGGGGGGCATGAGCAGTTCTTC
CASSVGLAGGHEQFF
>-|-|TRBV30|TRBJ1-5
TGTGCCTGGAGGCCGCGGGGGCGGATTACGCCCCAGCATTTT
CAWRPRGRITPQHF
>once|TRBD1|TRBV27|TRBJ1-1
TGTGCCAGCAGTCCTCCCCTGACAGGGGGCGACGCTGAAGCTTTCTTT
CASSPPLTGGDAEAFF
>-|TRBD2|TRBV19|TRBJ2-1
TGTGCCAGTACCTCTCTAGCGGACTACAATGAGCAGTTCTTC
CASTSLADYNEQFF
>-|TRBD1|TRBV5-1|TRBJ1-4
TGCGCCAGCAGCTACGGACAGGGGGCGCTTACTAATGAAAAACTGTTTTTT
CASSYGQGALTNEKLFF
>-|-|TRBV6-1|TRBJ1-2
TGTGCCAGCAGTGAAGGTCCAGGGGCTGGCTACACCTTC
CASSEGPGAGYTF
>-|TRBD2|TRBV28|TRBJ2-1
TGTGCCAGCAGCTCCGCCCTAGCGGAGAATTACAATGAGCAGTTCTTC
CASSSALAENYNEQFF
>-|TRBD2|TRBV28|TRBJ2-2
TGTGCCAGCGTAGCGGGAGGGAACACCGGGGAGCTGTTTTTT
CASVAGGNTGELFF
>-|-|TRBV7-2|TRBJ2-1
TGTGCCAGCAGCTTAGTATACGCAGGGGACAATGAGCAGTTCTTC
CASSLVYAGDNEQFF
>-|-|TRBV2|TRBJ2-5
TGTGCCAGCAGATTTGACAGGCAAGAGACCCAGTACTTC
CASRFDRQETQYF
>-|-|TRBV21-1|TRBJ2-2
TGTGCCAGCAGCAAAACTAGCGGGGGATTCACCGGGGAGCTGTTTTTT
CASSKTSGGFTGELFF
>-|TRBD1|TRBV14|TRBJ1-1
TGTGCCAGCAGCCCAAGACAGGGCATGAACACTGAAGCTTTCTTT
CASSPRQGMNTEAFF